This T cell receptor beta chain was identified in a study of blood T cells in healthy people across ages. V was clipped by 6 bases and J by 1 base, with 10 bases between them. The CDR3 is made up of 13 amino acids. Germline V gene data show CDR1 as MNHNS and CDR2 as SASEGT. It was with a sample-barcoded 5' primer and a J-beta primer mix that a second PCR of roughly 7 to 12 cycles was run. TCRdb independently ran MiXCR on the 5' RACE reads; one entry per CDR3 protein. The sample has 1.2 million to 1.5 million distinct CDR3 sequences; 42% are singletons. Every donor contributed approximately 10 milliliters of peripheral blood by blood draw.

What was sequenced was blood. The sequence was collected from a woman aged 18-29 years in good health. V usage is TRBV6-1 and J usage is TRBJ2-7; the D gene is possibly TRBD1 (6 bases). The CDR3 loop is CASRVTGSYEQYF. The CDR3, as DNA: TGTGCCAGCAGGGTGACAGGTTCCTACGAGCAGTACTTC.